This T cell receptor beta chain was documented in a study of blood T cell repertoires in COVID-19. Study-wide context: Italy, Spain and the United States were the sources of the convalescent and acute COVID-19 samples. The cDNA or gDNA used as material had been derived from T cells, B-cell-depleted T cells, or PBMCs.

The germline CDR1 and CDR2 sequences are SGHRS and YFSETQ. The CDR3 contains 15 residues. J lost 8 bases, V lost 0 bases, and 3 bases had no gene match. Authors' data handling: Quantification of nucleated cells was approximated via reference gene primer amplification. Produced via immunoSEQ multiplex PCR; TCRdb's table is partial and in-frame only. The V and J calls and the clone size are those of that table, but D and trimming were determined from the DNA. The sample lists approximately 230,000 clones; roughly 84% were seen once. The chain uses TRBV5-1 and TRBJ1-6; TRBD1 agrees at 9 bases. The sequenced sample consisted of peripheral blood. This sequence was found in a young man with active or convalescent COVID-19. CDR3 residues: CASSLGGQGDSPLHF. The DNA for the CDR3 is TGCGCCAGCAGCTTGGGGGGACAGGGCGATTCACCCCTCCACTTT.